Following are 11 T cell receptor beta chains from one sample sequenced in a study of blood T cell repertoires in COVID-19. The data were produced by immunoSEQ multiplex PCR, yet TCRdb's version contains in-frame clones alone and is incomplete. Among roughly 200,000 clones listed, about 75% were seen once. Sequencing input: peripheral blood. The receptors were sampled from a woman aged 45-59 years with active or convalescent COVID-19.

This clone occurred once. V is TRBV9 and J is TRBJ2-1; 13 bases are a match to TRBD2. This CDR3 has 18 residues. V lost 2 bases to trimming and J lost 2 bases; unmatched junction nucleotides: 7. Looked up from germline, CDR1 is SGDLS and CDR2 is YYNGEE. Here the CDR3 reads CASSVGLAGVSTYNEQFF. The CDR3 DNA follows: TGTGCCAGCAGCGTTGGACTAGCGGGAGTAAGTACCTACAATGAGCAGTTCTTC.

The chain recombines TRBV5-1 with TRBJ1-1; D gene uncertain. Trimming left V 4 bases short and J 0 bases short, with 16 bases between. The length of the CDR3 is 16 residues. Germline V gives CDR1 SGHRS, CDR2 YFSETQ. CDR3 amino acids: CASSHNAGVLNTEAFF. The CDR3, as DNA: TGCGCCAGCAGCCATAATGCCGGGGTGTTGAACACTGAAGCTTTCTTT.

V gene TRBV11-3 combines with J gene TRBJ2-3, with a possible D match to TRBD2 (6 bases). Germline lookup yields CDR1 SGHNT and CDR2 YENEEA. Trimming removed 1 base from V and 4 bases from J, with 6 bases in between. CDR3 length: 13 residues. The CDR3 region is CASSLGLADTQYF. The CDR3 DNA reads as TGTGCCAGCAGCTTAGGACTAGCAGATACGCAGTATTTT.

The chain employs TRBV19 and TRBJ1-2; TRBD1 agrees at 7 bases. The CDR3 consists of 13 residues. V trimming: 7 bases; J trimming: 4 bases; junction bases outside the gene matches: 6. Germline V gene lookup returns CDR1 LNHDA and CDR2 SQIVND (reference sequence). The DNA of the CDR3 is TGTGCCAGTACGCTGGGACAGATCTATGGCTACACCTTC. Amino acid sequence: CASTLGQIYGYTF.

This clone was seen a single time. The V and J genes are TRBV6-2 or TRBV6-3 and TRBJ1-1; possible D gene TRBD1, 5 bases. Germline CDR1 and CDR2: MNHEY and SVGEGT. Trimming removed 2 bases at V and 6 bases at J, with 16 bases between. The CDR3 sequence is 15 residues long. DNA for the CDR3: TGTGCCAGCAGTTACAATAGGGGTACAGGATCTGAAGCTTTCTTT. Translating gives CASSYNRGTGSEAFF.

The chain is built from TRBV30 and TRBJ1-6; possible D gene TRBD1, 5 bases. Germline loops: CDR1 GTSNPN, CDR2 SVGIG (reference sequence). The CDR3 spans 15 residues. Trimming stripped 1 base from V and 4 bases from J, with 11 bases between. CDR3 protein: CAWSGGVGYNSPLHF. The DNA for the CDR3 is TGTGCCTGGAGTGGGGGGGTGGGGTATAATTCACCCCTCCACTTT.

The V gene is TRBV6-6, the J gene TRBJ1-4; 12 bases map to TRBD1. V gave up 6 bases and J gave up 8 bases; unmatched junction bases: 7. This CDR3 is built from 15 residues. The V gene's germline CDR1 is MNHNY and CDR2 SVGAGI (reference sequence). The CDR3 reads CASSHGTGGREKLFF. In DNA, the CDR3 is TGTGCCAGCAGCCACGGGACAGGGGGCCGAGAAAAACTGTTTTTT.

The CDR3 nucleotides are TGTGCCAGCAGTATTGCGGGGGCCCTAGGTACGCAGTATTTT. It translates to CASSIAGALGTQYF. The rearrangement joins TRBV6-5 to TRBJ2-3; tentatively, D is TRBD2 (7 bases). Trimming stripped 5 bases from V and 8 bases from J, with 17 bases between. This CDR3 spans 14 amino acids. CDR1 and CDR2 from the germline V gene are MNHEY and SVGAGI.

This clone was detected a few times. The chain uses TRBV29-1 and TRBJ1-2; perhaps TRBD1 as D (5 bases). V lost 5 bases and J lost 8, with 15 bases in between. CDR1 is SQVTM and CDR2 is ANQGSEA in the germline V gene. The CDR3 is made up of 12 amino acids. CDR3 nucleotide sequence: TGCAGCGTTTGGGGCAGGGTTGGGGGCTACACCTTC. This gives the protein CSVWGRVGGYTF.

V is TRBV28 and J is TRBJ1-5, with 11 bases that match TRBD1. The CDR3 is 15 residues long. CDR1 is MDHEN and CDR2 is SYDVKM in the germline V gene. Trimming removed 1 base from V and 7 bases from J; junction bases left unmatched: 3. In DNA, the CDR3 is TGTGCCAGCAGTTTATTGGGACAGGGGGGACAGCCCCAGCATTTT. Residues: CASSLLGQGGQPQHF.

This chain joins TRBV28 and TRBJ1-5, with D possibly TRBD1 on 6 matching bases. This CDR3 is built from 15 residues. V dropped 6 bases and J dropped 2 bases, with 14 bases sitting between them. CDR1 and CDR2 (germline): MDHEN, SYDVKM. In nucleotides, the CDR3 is TGTGCCAGCAGGCAAGAGGGGGACGGCAATCAGCCCCAGCATTTT. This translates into CASRQEGDGNQPQHF.